What follows are 17 T cell receptor beta chains derived from one specimen sequenced in a study of Ad26.COV2.S vaccination and SARS-CoV-2 variants. Treatment given: some 20 received Ad26.COV2.S at low or high dose, single or two shots; roughly five received placebo; per-sample allocation not given. Samples analyzed were those drawn on day 63 after the first vaccine or placebo injection. The assay was immunoSEQ multiplex PCR, and TCRdb's table has in-frame clones only and misses some. The sample yields 300,000 to 450,000 clones, about 85% seen once. Sequenced material: peripheral blood, taken in a trial of Ad26.COV2.S vaccine versus placebo. The origin of the receptors is a person between 18 and 65 years old who received the Ad26.COV2.S COVID-19 vaccine or a placebo.

The genes are TRBV27 and TRBJ2-2; D is undetermined. The CDR3 has 13 residues. The germline V gene has CDR1 MNHEY and CDR2 SMNVEV (reference sequence). The ends were cut back, 5 bases at V and 0 bases at J, with 4 bases in the middle. CDR3 DNA: TGTGCCAGCAGTCCCCCGAACACCGGGGAGCTGTTTTTT. It translates to CASSPPNTGELFF.

The table lists this clone with a few counts. CDR3 sequence: CASSLGATGRSGQETQYF. The CDR3 DNA is TGCGCCAGCAGCTTGGGTGCGACAGGGCGTAGTGGACAAGAGACCCAGTACTTC. J is TRBJ2-5 and V is TRBV5-1, with 7 nucleotides matching TRBD1. Germline values: CDR1 SGHRS, CDR2 YFSETQ. J was trimmed by 2 bases and V by 0 bases; bases with no gene match: 13. CDR3 length: 18 residues.

This sequence joins TRBV20-1 and TRBJ2-1; D is undetermined. CDR1 is DFQATT, CDR2 SNEGSKA, per germline (reference sequence). Trimming pared 6 bases from V and 7 bases from J, leaving 10 bases between. CDR3 length: 11 amino acids. CDR3 region: CSAANANEQFF. For the CDR3, the DNA is TGCAGTGCCGCGAACGCAAATGAGCAGTTCTTC.

This rearrangement joins TRBV5-1 to TRBJ2-2, with 8 positions matching TRBD2. The length of the CDR3 is 16 residues. Germline trimming cut 4 bases from V and 7 bases from J; bases unmatched to any gene: 12. CDR1 SGHRS and CDR2 YFSETQ come from the germline V gene. The CDR3 region is CASSPSTGTSVGELFF. CDR3 DNA sequence: TGCGCCAGCAGCCCCTCAACCGGGACTAGTGTCGGGGAGCTGTTTTTT. Filled out from reference TRBV5-1 and TRBJ2-2, the complete variable domain reads KAGVTQTPRYLIKTRGQQVTLSCSPISGHRSVSWYQQTPGQGLQFLFEYFSETQRNKGNFPGRFSGRQFSNSRSEMNVSTLELGDSALYLCASSPSTGTSVGELFFGEGSRLTVL.

The chain recombines TRBV9 with TRBJ2-1, with 10 nucleotides matching TRBD1. The CDR3 loop spans 14 amino acids. V lost 7 bases, J lost 7 bases, and 8 bases stayed unmatched. The V gene's germline CDR1 is SGDLS and CDR2 YYNGEE. DNA for the CDR3: TGTGCCAGCGGGAGACAGGGGGCGCAGAATGAGCAGTTCTTC. It is translated as CASGRQGAQNEQFF.

This clone was counted only a few times. Additional DNA sequences in this sample encode the identical CDR3. This chain links TRBV3-1 (or the pseudogene TRBV3-2) with TRBJ1-5; 8 nucleotides line up with TRBD1. Losses at the gene ends were 1 base for V and 4 bases for J; bases not matched to a gene: 3. This CDR3 has 15 residues. Germline V gives CDR1 LGHDT, CDR2 YNNKEL (reference sequence). CDR3 sequence: CASSQGQGNNQPQHF. CDR3 bases: TGTGCCAGCAGCCAAGGACAGGGGAATAATCAGCCCCAGCATTTT.

The V gene is TRBV15, the J gene TRBJ2-2; 8 bases agree with TRBD1. There are 14 residues in the CDR3. The germline V gene encodes CDR1 LNHNV and CDR2 YYDKDF (reference sequence). V gave up 1 base and J gave up 6 bases; unmatched junction bases: 1. This CDR3 is CATSRVQGAGELFF. The CDR3 DNA reads TGTGCCACCAGCAGAGTACAGGGGGCCGGGGAGCTGTTTTTT.

The genes are TRBV5-1 and TRBJ2-2; no clear D gene. Per the germline V gene, CDR1 is SGHRS and CDR2 is YFSETQ. V was pared by 0 bases and J by 0 bases, with 3 bases between. The CDR3 totals 14 residues. This CDR3 reads CASSLEPNTGELFF. CDR3 nucleotide sequence: TGCGCCAGCAGCTTGGAGCCGAACACCGGGGAGCTGTTTTTT.

V is TRBV5-4 and J is TRBJ2-2; 7 nucleotides agree with TRBD1. There are 15 residues in the CDR3. Germline V gene lookup returns CDR1 SGHNT and CDR2 YYREEE (reference sequence). Unmatched junction bases numbered 3, after V lost 0 bases and J lost 4 bases. The CDR3 region is CASSLEQGLTGELFF. CDR3 DNA sequence: TGTGCCAGCAGCTTGGAACAGGGGCTCACCGGGGAGCTGTTTTTT.

The chain recombines TRBV9 with TRBJ2-6; 7 bases agree with TRBD1. The germline V gene encodes CDR1 SGDLS and CDR2 YYNGEE. Losses at the gene ends were 0 bases for V and 2 bases for J; bases not matched to a gene: 5. The CDR3 spans 17 residues. CDR3 DNA sequence: TGTGCCAGCAGCGTAGGACAGGGAAGCACTGGGGCCAACGTCCTGACTTTC. It yields the protein CASSVGQGSTGANVLTF.

V usage is TRBV19 and J usage is TRBJ1-6; 7 bases agree with TRBD1. The CDR3 spans 14 residues. J was trimmed by 10 bases and V by 6 bases; bases with no gene match: 9. The germline V gene encodes CDR1 LNHDA and CDR2 SQIVND (reference sequence). CDR3 region: CASSLDRAHSPLHF. In DNA form, the CDR3 reads TGTGCCAGTAGCCTTGACAGGGCGCACTCACCCCTCCACTTT.

This rearrangement joins TRBV6-5 to TRBJ2-3; no firm D call. CDR1 and CDR2 (germline): MNHEY, SVGAGI. The CDR3 totals 14 residues. V was pared by 3 bases and J by 5 bases, with 12 bases between. The CDR3 nucleotides read TGTGCCAGCAGTTATGATGGATGGGGAGATACGCAGTATTTT. Translating it yields CASSYDGWGDTQYF.

This clone has only a few counts. The rearrangement uses TRBV3-1 (or the pseudogene TRBV3-2) and TRBJ1-5; D is possibly TRBD1 (5 bases). Trimming stripped 0 bases from V and 7 bases from J, with 13 bases between. The CDR3 has 15 amino acids. The germline V gene has CDR1 LGHDT and CDR2 YNNKEL (reference sequence). In DNA, the CDR3 is TGTGCCAGCAGCCAAGATGGGGGAGAGGGCCAGCCCCAGCATTTT. Its protein is CASSQDGGEGQPQHF.

The chain combines TRBV2 with TRBJ1-3; D is unresolved. The CDR3 contains 13 residues. V was pared by 9 bases and J by 0 bases, with 9 bases between. CDR1 and CDR2 from the germline V gene are SNHLY and FYNNEI. The CDR3 DNA sequence: TGTGCCAGTACCACAGACTCTGGAAACACCATATATTTT. Protein product: CASTTDSGNTIYF.

The chain combines TRBV3-1 (or the pseudogene TRBV3-2) with TRBJ1-3, with 7 bases fitting TRBD1. J lost 4 bases, V lost 0 bases, and 3 bases had no gene match. The CDR3 is 15 residues long. Germline V gene sequence: CDR1 LGHDT, CDR2 YNNKEL (reference sequence). The CDR3 loop reads CASSQDTGAGNTIYF. The CDR3 DNA reads as TGTGCCAGCAGCCAAGATACAGGGGCGGGAAACACCATATATTTT.

This clone was found once. This chain connects TRBV9 to TRBJ1-1; no clear D gene. The CDR3 extends over 12 amino acids. V lost 3 bases, J lost 8 bases, and 11 bases lay in between. The germline V gene has CDR1 SGDLS and CDR2 YYNGEE. CDR3 in amino acids: CASSALGREAFF. DNA for the CDR3: TGTGCCAGCAGCGCCCTTGGCCGAGAAGCTTTCTTT. The complete variable domain, with remaining parts taken from reference TRBV9 and TRBJ1-1, reads DSGVTQTPKHLITATGQRVTLRCSPRSGDLSVYWYQQSLDQGLQFLIQYYNGEERAKGNILERFSAQQFPDLHSELNLSSLELGDSALYFCASSALGREAFFGQGTRLTVV.

The J gene is TRBJ1-1, the V gene TRBV6-6, with D uncertain. The CDR3 extends over 15 amino acids. V lost 6 bases, J lost 4 bases, and 18 bases lay in between. Per germline, CDR1 MNHNY and CDR2 SVGAGI (reference sequence). The CDR3 loop is CASRRTRSAGTEAFF. The CDR3 DNA follows: TGTGCCAGCAGGCGGACGAGGTCGGCGGGCACTGAAGCTTTCTTT.